Below, 17 T cell receptor beta chains from the same sample are listed, as sequenced in a study of T-cell memory formation after mild COVID-19. MiXCR was run by TCRdb on the 5' RACE reads, yielding one entry per CDR3 protein. The sample holds hundreds of thousands of distinct CDR3 sequences, 18% seen once. Material: PBMCs or a T cell subset sorted from them (not recorded which). The receptors were gathered from an adult woman who had mild COVID-19 (a few samples of this study predate the infection). Cell type and time point are not known.

The chain has TRBV29-1 and TRBJ2-2, with D unresolved. In germline, CDR1 is SQVTM, CDR2 ANQGSEA. Trimming removed 6 bases from V and 3 bases from J, with 5 bases in between. CDR3 size: 11 residues. The CDR3 loop reads CSVQDTGELFF. The DNA of the CDR3 is TGCAGCGTCCAGGACACCGGGGAGCTGTTTTTT.

The chain has TRBV6-5 and TRBJ2-5; no reliable D call. Trimming stripped 2 bases from V and 5 bases from J, with 6 bases between. Germline lookup yields CDR1 MNHEY and CDR2 SVGAGI. The CDR3 covers 12 residues. DNA for the CDR3: TGTGCCAGCAGTTACAAAGGGGAGACCCAGTACTTC. The encoded protein is CASSYKGETQYF.

This chain uses TRBV6-2 or TRBV6-3 with TRBJ2-2, with 9 bases that match TRBD1. This CDR3 is 16 amino acids long. The V gene's germline CDR1 is MNHEY and CDR2 SVGEGT. V trimming: 2 bases; J trimming: 2 bases; junction bases outside the gene matches: 3. The CDR3 bases are TGTGCCAGCAGTTACCAGGGACAGGGAAACACCGGGGAGCTGTTTTTT. Translated: CASSYQGQGNTGELFF.

In its sample, this clonotype was seen a few times. The chain recombines TRBV7-9 with TRBJ1-2; D uncertain. V lost 5 bases to trimming and J lost 4 bases, with 20 bases between them. The CDR3 covers 16 residues. Germline V gene data show CDR1 as SEHNR and CDR2 as FQNEAQ (reference sequence). The DNA of the CDR3 is TGTGCCAGCAGCCATACCTTCCGGGAGGCTGGCTATGGCTACACCTTC. Protein: CASSHTFREAGYGYTF.

CDR3 loop: CASSFTSGASNQPQHF. As DNA, the CDR3 is TGTGCCAGCAGTTTTACGTCGGGGGCGAGCAATCAGCCCCAGCATTTT. V is TRBV12-3 or TRBV12-4 and J is TRBJ1-5; D might be TRBD1 (6 bases). V shed 3 bases and J shed 1 base, with 13 bases lying between them. This CDR3 region has 16 residues.

The J gene is TRBJ1-2, the V gene TRBV9; the match to TRBD1 covers 7 bases. Trimming cost V 2 bases and J 8 bases; bases outside gene matches: 18. Germline CDR1 SGDLS, CDR2 YYNGEE. The CDR3 runs to 17 residues. CDR3 region: CASSVTPKPGQAEGYTF. CDR3 nucleotides: TGTGCCAGCAGCGTTACCCCCAAGCCCGGACAGGCGGAAGGCTACACCTTC.

The table lists this clonotype with a few counts. V is TRBV9 and J is TRBJ2-1; 7 bases align to TRBD2. From germline, CDR1 is SGDLS and CDR2 YYNGEE. CDR3 length: 15 residues. Trimming removed 3 bases from V and 8 bases from J; junction bases left unmatched: 11. The CDR3 region has the DNA TGTGCCAGCAGCGGGGATGGGGACTATGGCGATGAGCAGTTCTTC. The encoded protein is CASSGDGDYGDEQFF.

The chain combines TRBV7-2 with TRBJ1-4; 7 nucleotides agree with TRBD1. The germline gives CDR1 SGHTA, CDR2 FQGNSA. The CDR3 totals 17 residues. The J segment lost 5 bases and the V segment lost 2 bases, leaving 11 bases of the junction unmatched. CDR3: CASSLTGVSTRNEKLFF. The CDR3 DNA reads TGTGCCAGCAGCTTAACAGGGGTCAGCACACGGAATGAAAAACTGTTTTTT.

The V call is TRBV5-4, the J call TRBJ1-5; 12 nucleotides agree with TRBD1. V gave up 3 bases and J gave up 1 base; unmatched junction bases: 5. The CDR3 is made up of 17 amino acids. CDR1 and CDR2 from the germline V gene are SGHNT and YYREEE (reference sequence). CDR3 nucleotides: TGTGCCAGCAGCTGGGGGACAGGGGGCAAGAGCAATCAGCCCCAGCATTTT. Residues: CASSWGTGGKSNQPQHF.

This rearrangement joins TRBV7-9 to TRBJ2-1, with 11 bases lining up with TRBD2. The CDR3 runs 16 residues. Germline V gives CDR1 SEHNR, CDR2 FQNEAQ (reference sequence). V lost 5 bases to trimming and J lost 8 bases; unmatched junction nucleotides: 11. The CDR3 DNA reads as TGTGCCAGCAGCCAGGTACTAGCGGGAGTGATCGATGAGCAGTTCTTC. The encoded protein is CASSQVLAGVIDEQFF.

This clonotype was counted at least ten times. This chain joins TRBV5-1 and TRBJ2-2, with 13 bases aligning to TRBD2. With V trimmed by 4 bases and J by 6 bases, 0 bases remained unmatched. The CDR3 covers 14 residues. CDR1 and CDR2 from the germline V gene are SGHRS and YFSETQ. The CDR3 DNA sequence: TGCGCCAGCAGCGGGACTAGCGGGGCCGGGGAGCTGTTTTTT. Translation: CASSGTSGAGELFF.

This clonotype showed up just a few times. This chain links TRBV18 with TRBJ1-1; possibly TRBD1 for D (5 bases). Trimming pared 4 bases from V and 1 base from J, leaving 13 bases between. The CDR3 loop spans 15 amino acids. Germline CDR1 and CDR2: KGHSH and LQKENI. The CDR3 sequence is CASSRMDTGNTEAFF. CDR3 bases: TGTGCCAGCTCACGGATGGACACTGGGAACACTGAAGCTTTCTTT.

This clonotype showed up just once. CDR3 amino acids: CASSPQGDSTYEQYF. Written as DNA, the CDR3 is TGCGCCAGCAGCCCTCAAGGGGACAGCACCTACGAGCAGTACTTC. This sequence joins TRBV4-1 and TRBJ2-7; TRBD1 matches at 7 bases. This CDR3 has 15 residues. Unmatched junction bases numbered 8, after V lost 4 bases and J lost 2 bases. Germline assignment: CDR1 MGHRA and CDR2 YSYEKL.

J is TRBJ2-7 and V is TRBV30; TRBD2 aligns across 7 bases. The germline gives CDR1 GTSNPN, CDR2 SVGIG (reference sequence). The V and J ends lost 4 bases and 2 bases, in that order; junction bases with no gene match: 8. The CDR3 extends over 14 amino acids. The CDR3 nucleotides are TGTGCCTGGAATCGGCGGGAGAGTACCTACGAGCAGTACTTC. Protein: CAWNRRESTYEQYF.

The rearrangement uses TRBV5-6 and TRBJ2-7; 9 bases match TRBD1. Germline V gene sequence: CDR1 SGHDT, CDR2 YYEEEE. V dropped 0 bases and J dropped 0; count of bases not matched to a gene: 7. This CDR3 is 17 amino acids long. CDR3 sequence: CASSLALSTGGSYEQYF. The CDR3 DNA follows: TGTGCCAGCAGCTTGGCCCTGTCGACAGGGGGCTCCTACGAGCAGTACTTC. Combining the CDR3 with reference TRBV5-6 and TRBJ2-7 gives the whole variable domain DAGVTQSPTHLIKTRGQQVTLRCSPKSGHDTVSWYQQALGQGPQFIFQYYEEEERQRGNFPDRFSGHQFPNYSSELNVNALLLGDSALYLCASSLALSTGGSYEQYFGPGTRLTVT.

CDR3 coding DNA: TGTGCCAGCAGCGTAGCGAGCGGGGCCGACGAGCAGTACTTC. Amino acid sequence: CASSVASGADEQYF. This chain connects TRBV9 to TRBJ2-7; the match to TRBD2 covers 7 bases. Germline assignment: CDR1 SGDLS and CDR2 YYNGEE. This CDR3 is built from 14 residues. V was clipped by 0 bases and J by 5 bases; unmatched bases: 5.

This chain joins TRBV29-1 and TRBJ1-2; 9 bases match TRBD1. V shed 6 bases and J 8 bases; nucleotides not matched to a gene: 10. Germline CDR1 SQVTM, CDR2 ANQGSEA. The CDR3 spans 13 residues. The CDR3: CSVGVPGQGGYTF. The CDR3 bases are TGCAGCGTCGGAGTCCCGGGACAGGGAGGCTACACCTTC.